The 27 T cell receptor beta chains given below trace back to one sample, sequenced in a study of CD8+ T cells in alopecia areata. Following RNA extraction, reverse transcription yielded cDNA that acted as the sequencing template. Measured with immunoSEQ multiplex PCR; TCRdb has only the in-frame clones, and not every one. The sample consists of 130,000 or so clones, about 46% of them appearing once. Source: CD8+ T cells sorted from blood, taken at week 0. These receptors all stem from a human donor with alopecia areata.

The rearrangement joins TRBV7-8 to TRBJ2-7; 8 bases line up with TRBD1. With 1 base clipped from V and 1 base from J, the junction kept 0 bases outside the gene matches. CDR3 length: 14 residues. Germline CDR1 is SGHVS and CDR2 is FQNEAQ. CDR3 region: CASSLGTGSYEQYF. In DNA form, the CDR3 reads TGTGCCAGCAGCTTAGGGACAGGGTCCTACGAGCAGTACTTC.

This clone was seen a single time. The chain uses TRBV5-6 and TRBJ2-7; TRBD2 might be the D (6 bases). The V gene lost 9 bases and the J gene lost 3 bases, with 16 bases spanning the gap. The CDR3 consists of 13 residues. From germline, CDR1 is SGHDT and CDR2 YYEEEE. The CDR3 protein is CATFPPGVYEQYF. DNA of the CDR3: TGTGCCACCTTTCCACCGGGAGTCTACGAGCAGTACTTC.

The chain recombines TRBV27 with TRBJ1-6; tentative D call: TRBD1 (5 bases). V lost 10 bases and J lost 7, with 23 bases in between. In germline, CDR1 is MNHEY, CDR2 SMNVEV (reference sequence). The CDR3 consists of 16 residues. The CDR3 sequence is CATSLGGTLANSPLHF. CDR3 DNA: TGTGCCACCAGCTTGGGGGGGACTTTAGCCAATTCACCCCTCCACTTT.

A few counts support this clone. V gene TRBV7-8 combines with J gene TRBJ1-1, with D perhaps TRBD1 (5 bases). The CDR3 spans 14 residues. The germline CDR1 and CDR2 sequences are SGHVS and FQNEAQ. Trimming cost V 5 bases and J 4 bases, with 14 bases left between them. In DNA, the CDR3 is TGTGCCAGCAGCGTAGGGGTCATGGGCACTGAAGCTTTCTTT. Amino acids: CASSVGVMGTEAFF. Combining the CDR3 with reference TRBV7-8 and TRBJ1-1 gives the whole variable domain GAGVSQSPRYKVAKRGQDVALRCDPISGHVSLFWYQQALGQGPEFLTYFQNEAQLDKSGLPSDRFFAERPEGSVSTLKIQRTQQEDSAVYLCASSVGVMGTEAFFGQGTRLTVV.

The chain uses TRBV27 and TRBJ2-7, with D uncertain. The CDR3 totals 13 residues. From germline, CDR1 is MNHEY and CDR2 SMNVEV (reference sequence). The V end was cut by 2 bases, the J end by 2 bases, with 7 bases between. CDR3 in amino acids: CASSLGNPYEQYF. The CDR3 DNA follows: TGTGCCAGCAGTTTAGGAAATCCCTACGAGCAGTACTTC.

This clone was found a few times. The chain has TRBV7-9 and TRBJ1-5; possibly TRBD1 for D (5 bases). The CDR3 loop spans 12 amino acids. Between the trimmed V and J ends, which lost 2 bases and 10 bases, there was a span of 9 bases. Germline loops: CDR1 SEHNR, CDR2 FQNEAQ (reference sequence). This chain's CDR3 is CASSLWGLPQHF. The CDR3 nucleotides read TGTGCCAGCAGCTTATGGGGACTTCCCCAGCATTTT.

J is TRBJ2-5 and V is TRBV7-9; D might be TRBD1 (6 bases). This CDR3 contains 15 residues. V lost 5 bases and J 1 base, leaving 14 bases between the germline ends. Germline loops: CDR1 SEHNR, CDR2 FQNEAQ (reference sequence). The CDR3 spells CASSQGNRPQETQYF. In DNA form, the CDR3 reads TGTGCCAGCAGCCAGGGGAACAGACCCCAAGAGACCCAGTACTTC.

This clone has just a few counts. The chain carries TRBV7-9 and TRBJ2-2; D not resolved. Trimming took 5 bases from V and 7 from J, leaving 20 bases between them. The CDR3 is 16 residues long. CDR1 and CDR2 from the germline V gene are SEHNR and FQNEAQ (reference sequence). CDR3 residues: CASSHDTETVGGELFF. In DNA form, the CDR3 reads TGTGCCAGCAGCCACGACACCGAAACGGTTGGCGGGGAGCTGTTTTTT. The full variable domain, rest sourced from reference TRBV7-9 and TRBJ2-2, is DTGVSQNPRHKITKRGQNVTFRCDPISEHNRLYWYRQTLGQGPEFLTYFQNEAQLEKSRLLSDRFSAERPKGSFSTLEIQRTEQGDSAMYLCASSHDTETVGGELFFGEGSRLTVL.

The chain is built from TRBV4-2 and TRBJ1-5; D unresolved. From germline, CDR1 is LGHNA and CDR2 YNFKEQ. The CDR3 covers 16 residues. V was trimmed by 0 bases and J by 3 bases, leaving 12 bases between them. As DNA, the CDR3 is TGTGCCAGCAGCCAAGATTTGTACGGCCTCAATCAGCCCCAGCATTTT. It specifies CASSQDLYGLNQPQHF.

The gene calls are TRBV2 and TRBJ2-5; possible D gene TRBD2, 8 bases. Germline CDR1 SNHLY, CDR2 FYNNEI. The CDR3 contains 16 residues. The germline V and J ends were trimmed by 7 bases and 1 base, with 19 bases remaining between them. The CDR3 protein is CASTKGAGGLQETQYF. CDR3 nucleotides: TGTGCCAGCACCAAGGGGGCGGGGGGCCTCCAAGAGACCCAGTACTTC.

The chain uses TRBV5-6 and TRBJ2-7; D ambiguous. V gave up 1 base and J gave up 0 bases, with 5 bases separating them. The germline gives CDR1 SGHDT, CDR2 YYEEEE. This CDR3 has 13 residues. CDR3 bases: TGTGCCAGCAGCTTGCAGTACTCCTACGAGCAGTACTTC. Translation: CASSLQYSYEQYF.

This clone showed up just a few times. The chain joins TRBV6-6 to TRBJ2-5; TRBD2 might be the D (5 bases). The CDR3 consists of 13 residues. Trimming removed 6 bases from V and 5 bases from J, with 13 bases in between. Germline CDR1 is MNHNY and CDR2 is SVGAGI (reference sequence). CDR3 DNA: TGTGCCAGCAGCTCCATGGGCGGGGAGACCCAGTACTTC. This codes for CASSSMGGETQYF.

The chain employs TRBV29-1 and TRBJ2-7; D is ambiguous. Germline lookup yields CDR1 SQVTM and CDR2 ANQGSEA. This CDR3 is built from 11 residues. V was shortened by 4 bases and J by 5 bases, with 9 bases between the two germline ends. CDR3 protein: CSVVGLDEQYF. The CDR3 coding sequence is TGCAGCGTTGTCGGTTTGGACGAGCAGTACTTC.

This clone was detected a few times. Here the CDR3 DNA reads TGTGCCAGCAGTTTCTCGGGGACGTACGAGCAGTACTTC. Its translation is CASSFSGTYEQYF. This chain connects TRBV27 to TRBJ2-7; either TRBD1 or TRBD2 may supply D (5 bases each). The CDR3 runs to 13 residues. Germline V CDR1 and CDR2: MNHEY, SMNVEV (reference sequence). Between the trimmed V and J ends, which lost 3 bases and 4 bases, there was a span of 10 bases.

This chain links TRBV5-6 with TRBJ1-1, with D uncertain. Between the trimmed V and J ends, which lost 0 bases and 8 bases, there was a span of 5 bases. Germline CDR1 SGHDT, CDR2 YYEEEE. CDR3 size: 11 residues. The CDR3 sequence: CASSLGVEAFF. The CDR3 region has the DNA TGTGCCAGCAGCTTGGGCGTCGAAGCTTTCTTT.

This clone was counted a few times. V is TRBV5-6 and J is TRBJ1-5; D uncertain. V dropped 0 bases and J dropped 7 bases, with 8 bases sitting between them. The CDR3 runs 13 residues. The germline V gene has CDR1 SGHDT and CDR2 YYEEEE. The CDR3 nucleotides read TGTGCCAGCAGCTTGGAAATGGGGCAGCCCCAGCATTTT. It codes for CASSLEMGQPQHF.

The J gene is TRBJ1-2, the V gene TRBV7-2; D possibly corresponds to TRBD1 (6 bases). The CDR3 runs 14 residues. Per germline, CDR1 SGHTA and CDR2 FQGNSA. Trimming pared 1 base from V and 4 bases from J, leaving 10 bases between. The CDR3 nucleotides are TGTGCCAGCAGCTTAGGGAGGGGGGCCTATGGCTACACCTTC. It translates to CASSLGRGAYGYTF.

J is TRBJ2-5 and V is TRBV30; 11 bases map to TRBD1. From germline, CDR1 is GTSNPN and CDR2 SVGIG (reference sequence). The CDR3 sequence is 14 residues long. V was clipped by 8 bases and J by 5 bases; unmatched bases: 10. In DNA form, the CDR3 reads TGTGCCGGCTTCGGGACAGGGGGGTTTGAGACCCAGTACTTC. It yields the protein CAGFGTGGFETQYF.

The chain carries TRBV30 and TRBJ2-7; maybe TRBD2 (6 bases). Trimming took off 1 base at V and 2 bases at J, with 9 bases between the two ends. The CDR3 covers 13 residues. Germline-derived CDR1 and CDR2 are GTSNPN and SVGIG (reference sequence). The CDR3 DNA follows: TGTGCCTGGAGTGGCGGGGACCCCTACGAGCAGTACTTC. Its translation: CAWSGGDPYEQYF.

The chain joins TRBV4-2 to TRBJ2-3; TRBD2 agrees at 10 bases. The CDR3 has 21 residues. Germline V gene lookup returns CDR1 LGHNA and CDR2 YNFKEQ. V was pared by 4 bases and J by 0 bases, with 19 bases of the junction left unmatched. CDR3 region: CASSLIAELAGRSSSTDTQYF. The CDR3 nucleotides read TGTGCCAGCAGCCTGATAGCTGAACTAGCGGGGCGGTCTTCCAGCACAGATACGCAGTATTTT.

This chain links TRBV30 with TRBJ2-7; possibly TRBD1 or TRBD2 for D (6 bases each). The CDR3 has 14 residues. The V gene lost 3 bases and the J gene lost 0 bases, with 12 bases spanning the gap. Germline V CDR1 and CDR2: GTSNPN, SVGIG (reference sequence). DNA for the CDR3: TGTGCCTGGAGAAGGGGGGAGAGCTCCTACGAGCAGTACTTC. As protein: CAWRRGESSYEQYF.

DNA for the CDR3: TGTGCCACCAGCAGAGATAGACAGGGGGCCGGACAGCCCCAGCATTTT. The encoded protein is CATSRDRQGAGQPQHF. The V call is TRBV15, the J call TRBJ1-5; 10 positions match TRBD1. The V gene end was trimmed by 0 bases and the J gene end by 7 bases; junction bases not matched to a gene: 6. The CDR3 consists of 16 residues. CDR1 is LNHNV, CDR2 YYDKDF, per germline (reference sequence).

The V and J genes are TRBV30 and TRBJ1-2; D ambiguous. The V end lost 3 bases, the J end lost 5 bases, and 25 bases lay between the germline ends. The CDR3 length is 17 residues. Per the germline V gene, CDR1 is GTSNPN and CDR2 is SVGIG (reference sequence). The CDR3 reads CAWSPWKETSPIYGYTF. Here the CDR3 DNA reads TGTGCCTGGAGCCCCTGGAAGGAAACCTCGCCCATTTATGGCTACACCTTC.

The rearrangement links TRBV13 to TRBJ1-2; TRBD1 agrees at 10 bases. V dropped 1 base and J dropped 6; count of bases not matched to a gene: 5. The CDR3 contains 15 residues. CDR1 and CDR2 (germline): PRHDT, FYEKMQ (reference sequence). CDR3 coding DNA: TGTGCCAGCAGCTTAGAAGGGGGACAGGGGAATGGCTACACCTTC. Its translation: CASSLEGGQGNGYTF.

This clone appeared a few times. The chain is built from TRBV29-1 and TRBJ2-6; D gene ambiguous. With 2 bases removed from V and 2 bases from J, the gap between germline ends came to 10 bases. Per germline, CDR1 SQVTM and CDR2 ANQGSEA. CDR3 size: 15 residues. The chain's CDR3 is CSVEQELPGANVLTF. The CDR3 region has the DNA TGCAGCGTTGAACAGGAGCTCCCTGGGGCCAACGTCCTGACTTTC.

A single count supports this clone. This chain uses TRBV11-2 with TRBJ2-7, with no clear D. CDR1 is SGHAT, CDR2 FQNNGV, per germline. This CDR3 is built from 13 residues. With 4 bases removed from V and 3 bases from J, the gap between germline ends came to 10 bases. Here the CDR3 DNA reads TGTGCCAGCAGCTATTTAGAAGGCTACGAGCAGTACTTC. It specifies CASSYLEGYEQYF.

The chain is built from TRBV4-2 and TRBJ2-5; 10 bases agree with TRBD2. The germline V gene has CDR1 LGHNA and CDR2 YNFKEQ. The CDR3 spans 16 residues. V lost 8 bases, J lost 5 bases, and 14 bases stayed unmatched. The CDR3 coding sequence is TGTGCCAGCTCCCCGGGGATTAGCGGGGGGAAGGAGACCCAGTACTTC. Its translation: CASSPGISGGKETQYF.